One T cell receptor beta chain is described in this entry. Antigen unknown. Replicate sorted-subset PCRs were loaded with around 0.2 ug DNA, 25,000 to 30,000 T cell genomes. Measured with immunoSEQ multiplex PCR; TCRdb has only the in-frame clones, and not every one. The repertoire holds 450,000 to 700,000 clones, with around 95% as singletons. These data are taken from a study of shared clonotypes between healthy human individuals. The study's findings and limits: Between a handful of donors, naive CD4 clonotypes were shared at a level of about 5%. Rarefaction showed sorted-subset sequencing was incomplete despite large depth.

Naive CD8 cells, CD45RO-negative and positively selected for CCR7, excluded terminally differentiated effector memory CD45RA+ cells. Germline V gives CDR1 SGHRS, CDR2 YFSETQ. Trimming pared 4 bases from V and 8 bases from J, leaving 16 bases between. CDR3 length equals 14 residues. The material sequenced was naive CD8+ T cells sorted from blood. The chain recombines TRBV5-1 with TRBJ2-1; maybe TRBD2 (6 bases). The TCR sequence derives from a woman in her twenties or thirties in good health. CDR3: CASSPGRGLYEQFF. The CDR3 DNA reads TGCGCCAGCAGCCCAGGACGGGGACTGTATGAGCAGTTCTTC.